These 10 T cell receptor beta chains were all obtained from the same sample, sequenced in a study of T cells and Merkel cell carcinoma outcomes. This table comes from immunoSEQ multiplex PCR, and its TCRdb copy is limited to in-frame clones, with some not included. The sample includes roughly 13,000 clones, roughly 92% of them seen just once. The sample comprised tumor tissue from Merkel cell carcinoma. The receptors were gathered from a human donor with Merkel cell carcinoma.

A note on this clone: The junction differs from germline at one of its ends, possibly a read error. CDR3 loop: CASSLNNVRGSQISGTNVLTF. In DNA, the CDR3 is TGTGCCAGCAGCTTAAATAACGTTCGCGGGAGCCAAATATCTGGGACCAACGTCCTGACTTTC. The chain is built from TRBV7-3 and TRBJ2-6; 7 bases align to TRBD2. CDR3 size: 21 residues. Germline V lookup: CDR1 SGHTA, CDR2 FQGTGA.

This chain connects TRBV9 to TRBJ2-1; D gene unclear. V lost 0 bases and J 9 bases, leaving 13 bases between the germline ends. CDR3 length: 14 amino acids. Germline assignment: CDR1 SGDLS and CDR2 YYNGEE. The CDR3 sequence is CASSVGPNLAEQFF. The CDR3 bases are TGTGCCAGCAGCGTAGGGCCCAACCTGGCTGAGCAGTTCTTC.

The V and J genes are TRBV15 and TRBJ1-1; D is unclear. Trimming left V 6 bases short and J 0 bases short, with 8 bases between. The CDR3 is 13 amino acids. Germline CDR1 and CDR2: LNHNV and YYDKDF (reference sequence). CDR3 in DNA: TGTGCCACCAGTAAGGGAATGAACACTGAAGCTTTCTTT. This translates into CATSKGMNTEAFF.

This sequence joins TRBV29-1 and TRBJ1-1, with D possibly being TRBD1 (6 bases). The CDR3 extends over 13 amino acids. CDR1 is SQVTM and CDR2 is ANQGSEA in the germline V gene. Trimming took off 4 bases at V and 0 bases at J, with 9 bases between the two ends. This CDR3 reads CSVAGTMNTEAFF. The CDR3 bases are TGCAGCGTTGCCGGGACAATGAACACTGAAGCTTTCTTT.

The CDR3 loop is CASSGAGGFQMLETQYF. The CDR3, as DNA: TGTGCCAGCAGTGGGGCTGGGGGGTTCCAGATGTTGGAGACCCAGTACTTC. The V call is TRBV9, the J call TRBJ2-5; possibly TRBD2 for D (6 bases). The germline V and J ends were trimmed by 5 bases and 5 bases, with 25 bases remaining between them. Germline V CDR1 and CDR2: SGDLS, YYNGEE. The CDR3 has 17 residues.

J is TRBJ2-7 and V is TRBV21-1. TRBV21-1 is assigned pseudogene status. CDR3 length: 9 residues. The CDR3 DNA reads as TGTGCCAGCAGCCGCCGACCGAACTTC. Translated: CASSRRPNF.

The chain employs TRBV4-3 and TRBJ2-3, with D possibly TRBD2 on 5 matching bases. CDR1 is LGHNA, CDR2 YSLEER, per germline. CDR3 size: 13 residues. Trimming cost V 2 bases and J 8 bases, with 11 bases left between them. The CDR3 spells CASSQSQSGTQYF. The CDR3, as DNA: TGCGCCAGCAGCCAAAGCCAAAGCGGTACGCAGTATTTT.

The rearrangement uses TRBV5-1 and TRBJ1-4; 9 bases line up with TRBD1. V shed 3 bases, J shed 8 bases, and the junction held 14 bases outside the gene matches. The V gene's germline CDR1 is SGHRS and CDR2 YFSETQ. This CDR3 comprises 17 residues. CDR3 region: CASSWGITGTGYEKLFF. Here the CDR3 DNA reads TGCGCCAGCAGCTGGGGGATAACCGGGACAGGGTACGAAAAACTGTTTTTT.

The chain has TRBV7-8 and TRBJ1-2; 11 bases map to TRBD1. Germline V gene lookup returns CDR1 SGHVS and CDR2 FQNEAQ. CDR3 length: 15 amino acids. With 1 base clipped from V and 3 bases from J, the junction kept 1 base outside the gene matches. This CDR3 is CASSLEGQGDYGYTF. The CDR3 DNA reads as TGTGCCAGCAGCTTAGAGGGACAGGGGGACTATGGCTACACCTTC.

CDR3: CASSSPGFAQFF. CDR3 sequence (DNA): TGTGCCAGCAGCTCACCCGGTTTCGCGCAGTTCTTC. The chain is built from TRBV11-2 and TRBJ2-1; D is unclear. V was pared by 4 bases and J by 12 bases, with 13 bases between. CDR3 length: 12 residues. Per germline, CDR1 SGHAT and CDR2 FQNNGV. Full variable domain (rest looked up from reference TRBV11-2 and TRBJ2-1): EAGVAQSPRYKIIEKRQSVAFWCNPISGHATLYWYQQILGQGPKLLIQFQNNGVVDDSQLPKDRFSAERLKGVDSTLKIQPAKLEDSAVYLCASSSPGFAQFFGPGTRLTVL.